This passage covers 13 T cell receptor beta chains from one sample sequenced in a study of Ad26.COV2.S vaccination and SARS-CoV-2 variants (dated by TCRdb to 2020 to 2023). The library was made by the immunoSEQ multiplex PCR assay. TCRdb obtained this table from immuneACCESS and retained in-frame rearrangements with V and J assigned. These tables miss some clones; where compared with another copy, unresolved V genes account for less than half of the shortfall, and the remainder is unexplained. For this sample there are around 450,000 clones; about 91% appear just once. Together, the top ten hold roughly 2.5% of the sample. The treatment or condition label of this sample denotes: roughly 20 received Ad26.COV2.S at low or high dose, single or two shots; five or six received placebo; per-sample allocation not given. For vaccine and placebo recipients, the sequenced repertoires came from samples collected on day 63 after the first injection.

Sequenced material: peripheral blood, taken in a trial of Ad26.COV2.S vaccine versus placebo. All receptors come from a person aged 18-60 years who received the Ad26.COV2.S COVID-19 vaccine or a placebo.

This CDR3 reads CASRTTIQNTGELFF. CDR3 sequence (DNA): TGCGCCAGCAGGACGACAATCCAGAACACCGGGGAGCTGTTTTTT. V gene TRBV5-1 combines with J gene TRBJ2-2; D is unclear. Per the germline V gene, CDR1 is SGHRS and CDR2 is YFSETQ. The CDR3 length is 15 residues. The ends were cut back, 5 bases at V and 1 base at J, with 12 bases in the middle. The full variable domain, completed using reference TRBV5-1 and TRBJ2-2, is KAGVTQTPRYLIKTRGQQVTLSCSPISGHRSVSWYQQTPGQGLQFLFEYFSETQRNKGNFPGRFSGRQFSNSRSEMNVSTLELGDSALYLCASRTTIQNTGELFFGEGSRLTVL.

The V call is TRBV6-2 or TRBV6-3, the J call TRBJ2-5; 11 nucleotides line up with TRBD2. Germline V lookup: CDR1 MNHEY, CDR2 SVGEGT. The CDR3 length is 17 residues. The V and J ends lost 4 bases and 0 bases, in that order; junction bases with no gene match: 7. The CDR3, as DNA: TGTGCCAGCAGTTCCGCCCGACTAGCGGGGTACCAAGAGACCCAGTACTTC. Residues: CASSSARLAGYQETQYF.

The J gene is TRBJ2-4, the V gene TRBV10-3; 8 bases map to TRBD2. V lost 2 bases, J lost 3 bases, and 6 bases stayed unmatched. This CDR3 comprises 16 residues. Germline V gene lookup returns CDR1 ENHRY and CDR2 SYGVKD. The DNA for the CDR3 is TGTGCCATCAGTGAGACGGGAGGGCCTGGCAAAAACATTCAGTACTTC. It codes for CAISETGGPGKNIQYF.

The rearrangement uses TRBV6-6 and TRBJ1-1; D ambiguous. The CDR3 has 14 amino acids. The germline V and J ends were trimmed by 0 bases and 1 base, with 6 bases remaining between them. Germline CDR1 and CDR2: MNHNY and SVGAGI (reference sequence). CDR3 nucleotides: TGTGCCAGCAGTTACTCACTTGAGAACACTGAAGCTTTCTTT. Translating it yields CASSYSLENTEAFF.

The V gene is TRBV11-3, the J gene TRBJ1-1, with D hard to call. The length of the CDR3 is 16 residues. The ends were cut back, 5 bases at V and 3 bases at J, with 19 bases in the middle. From germline, CDR1 is SGHNT and CDR2 YENEEA. The CDR3 reads CASSLGPEREDTEAFF. CDR3 nucleotides: TGTGCCAGCAGCCTTGGCCCGGAGCGGGAGGACACTGAAGCTTTCTTT.

Notes on this clone: This sample also contains other DNA sequences that code for the same CDR3. The chain couples TRBV6-5 to TRBJ2-5, with unresolved D. V was pared by 2 bases and J by 2 bases, with 9 bases between. The CDR3 contains 14 residues. Germline lookup yields CDR1 MNHEY and CDR2 SVGAGI. CDR3 bases: TGTGCCAGCAGTTACGGGGATGGGCAAGAGACCCAGTACTTC. It is translated as CASSYGDGQETQYF.

This chain joins TRBV6-5 and TRBJ1-5, with TRBD1 identical over 9 bases. V lost 5 bases, J lost 6 bases, and 2 bases stayed unmatched. Germline lookup yields CDR1 MNHEY and CDR2 SVGAGI. This CDR3 spans 13 amino acids. The CDR3 protein is CASSMTGGQPQHF. The CDR3 DNA is TGTGCCAGCAGTATGACAGGGGGTCAGCCCCAGCATTTT.

The chain couples TRBV4-2 to TRBJ2-5; D is undetermined. Germline-derived CDR1 and CDR2 are LGHNA and YNFKEQ. The CDR3 loop spans 17 amino acids. Trimming stripped 2 bases from V and 3 bases from J, with 19 bases between. CDR3 bases: TGTGCCAGCAGCCAACCTCCCGGCAGTTTTGTAGAAGAGACCCAGTACTTC. Translated: CASSQPPGSFVEETQYF.

The chain couples TRBV28 to TRBJ1-1; D possibly corresponds to TRBD1 (5 bases). The CDR3 length is 12 residues. The germline CDR1 and CDR2 sequences are MDHEN and SYDVKM. V was trimmed by 5 bases and J by 10 bases, leaving 14 bases between them. CDR3 region: CASSTPGFGAFF. For the CDR3, the DNA is TGTGCCAGCAGTACCCCAGGGTTTGGAGCTTTCTTT.

As for this clone: Other DNA sequences in the sample encode the same CDR3. This chain links TRBV2 with TRBJ1-1; D gene uncertain. Deletions cut 3 bases from V and 3 bases from J, with 5 bases between. Germline V CDR1 and CDR2: SNHLY, FYNNEI. The CDR3 is 12 amino acids. The CDR3 is CASSDRDTEAFF. In nucleotides, the CDR3 is TGTGCCAGCAGTGATCGGGACACTGAAGCTTTCTTT.

The table lists this clone with a count of one. The rearrangement uses TRBV3-1 (or the pseudogene TRBV3-2) and TRBJ2-7; TRBD1 or TRBD2 may be the D gene (5 bases each). Germline V gene lookup returns CDR1 LGHDT and CDR2 YNNKEL (reference sequence). The CDR3 runs 14 residues. The ends were cut back, 2 bases at V and 6 bases at J, with 14 bases in the middle. CDR3 sequence reads: CASSQLGGYGEQYF. CDR3 nucleotides: TGTGCCAGCAGCCAACTTGGGGGTTACGGCGAGCAGTACTTC.

V usage is TRBV24-1 and J usage is TRBJ1-2; a weak D match, TRBD1 (6 bases). V lost 2 bases and J lost 8, with 11 bases in between. Germline V lookup: CDR1 KGHDR, CDR2 SFDVKD. This CDR3 is 13 amino acids long. CDR3 DNA sequence: TGTGCCACCAGTGATTACTCAGGGGTCGGCTACACCTTC. Translated: CATSDYSGVGYTF.

V and J are TRBV4-3 and TRBJ1-1, with D tentatively TRBD1 (5 bases). Germline V CDR1 and CDR2: LGHNA, YSLEER. The V end was cut by 5 bases, the J end by 1 base, with 11 bases between. This CDR3 is 14 amino acids long. The CDR3 loop reads CASSKRQWNTEAFF. The CDR3 DNA sequence: TGCGCCAGCAGCAAACGACAGTGGAACACTGAAGCTTTCTTT.